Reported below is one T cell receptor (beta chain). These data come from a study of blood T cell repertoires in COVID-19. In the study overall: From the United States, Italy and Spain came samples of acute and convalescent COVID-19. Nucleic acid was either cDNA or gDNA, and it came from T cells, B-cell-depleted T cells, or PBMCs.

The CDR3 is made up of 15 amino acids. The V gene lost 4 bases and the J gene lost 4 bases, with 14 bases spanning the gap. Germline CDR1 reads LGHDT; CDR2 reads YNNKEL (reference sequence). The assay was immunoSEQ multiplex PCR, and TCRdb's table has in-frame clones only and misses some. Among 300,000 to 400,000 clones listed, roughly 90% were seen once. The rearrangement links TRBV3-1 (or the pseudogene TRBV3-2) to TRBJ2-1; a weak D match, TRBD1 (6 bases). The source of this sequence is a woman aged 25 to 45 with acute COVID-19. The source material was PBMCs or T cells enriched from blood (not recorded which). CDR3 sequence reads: CASSRWDTKYNEQFF. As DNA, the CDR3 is TGTGCCAGCAGCCGATGGGACACTAAATACAATGAGCAGTTCTTC.